The 9 T cell receptor beta chains listed next were all sequenced from one sample in a study of immune heterogeneity within non-small cell lung tumors. The TCR beta CDR3 region underwent multiplex PCR amplification with 32 V and 13 J primers. MiXCR, applied by TCRdb to the multiplex PCR reads, yields one record per CDR3 protein. The table lists some 6,100 distinct CDR3 sequences, less than 25% of them singletons. TCRs were amplified from roughly 590 ng gDNA of bulk tumor per sample. Biopsies, several per primary tumor and spaced far apart, were collected during surgery. Untreated, newly diagnosed non-small cell lung cancer patients underwent curative surgery. The sequencing sample was made of lung tumor tissue. These receptors all come from a female donor with non-small cell lung cancer.

In its sample, this clonotype ranks as medium-sized. This rearrangement joins TRBV6-1 to TRBJ1-1; a weak D match, TRBD1 (6 bases). Germline V gives CDR1 MNHNS, CDR2 SASEGT. Trimming removed 3 bases from V and 0 bases from J, with 20 bases in between. The CDR3 has 18 residues. The CDR3 coding sequence is TGTGCCAGCAGTGACCCTTCCGGGGGGGCGAGGTTGAACACTGAAGCTTTCTTT. This sequence encodes CASSDPSGGARLNTEAFF.

The count of this clonotype is one. This may stem from a read error, because a much larger clone lies one nucleotide away. The rearrangement joins TRBV28 to TRBJ1-4; perhaps TRBD1 as D (5 bases). V lost 1 base and J 2 bases, leaving 14 bases between the germline ends. The CDR3 totals 17 residues. CDR1 and CDR2 from the germline V gene are MDHEN and SYDVKM. CDR3: CASSLSGIGTTNEKLFF. CDR3 DNA sequence: TGTGCCAGCAGTTTATCTGGGATAGGGACCACTAATGAAAAACTGTTTTTT.

As concerns this clonotype: It may be a read error: a sequence one base away is much more abundant. The rearrangement uses TRBV18 and TRBJ2-7; TRBD2 aligns across 8 bases. CDR1 and CDR2 from the germline V gene are KGHSH and LQKENI. CDR3 length equals 16 residues. Trimming removed 0 bases from V and 11 bases from J; junction bases left unmatched: 15. The CDR3 spells CASSPPGSSGIREKYF. The CDR3, as DNA: TGTGCCAGCTCACCACCGGGAAGTAGCGGGATTAGAGAGAAGTACTTC.

The DNA of the CDR3 is TGTGCCAGCAGCCCTCGGACAGGGAAGACTGAAGCTTTCTTT. It translates to CASSPRTGKTEAFF. This chain joins TRBV3-1 and TRBJ1-1; 8 bases agree with TRBD1. The CDR3 consists of 14 residues. V lost 4 bases and J lost 5; bases outside the gene matches: 6. The V gene's germline CDR1 is LGHDT and CDR2 YNNKEL (reference sequence). The full variable domain, in which reference TRBV3-1 and TRBJ1-1 provide the parts outside the CDR3, is DTAVSQTPKYLVTQMGNDKSIKCEQNLGHDTMYWYKQDSKKFLKIMFSYNNKELIINETVPNRFSPKSPDKAHLNLHINSLELGDSAVYFCASSPRTGKTEAFFGQGTRLTVV.

The table lists this clonotype with a few counts. A much larger clone differs from this one at a single base, so this may be a read error. This chain joins TRBV4-2 and TRBJ2-7; 8 nucleotides line up with TRBD1. Germline V gene data show CDR1 as LGHNA and CDR2 as YNFKEQ. The CDR3 length is 15 residues. After removal of 1 base from V and 3 bases from J, the junction contained 5 bases not matched to a gene. In nucleotides, the CDR3 is TGTGCCAGCAGCCAAGGCAGGGGGCCAGTCTACGAGCAGTACTTC. Translated: CASSQGRGPVYEQYF.

The chain employs TRBV3-1 and TRBJ2-3; 10 positions match TRBD1. Trimming cost V 4 bases and J 5 bases; bases outside gene matches: 6. The CDR3 loop spans 15 amino acids. Germline CDR1 LGHDT, CDR2 YNNKEL (reference sequence). CDR3 coding DNA: TGTGCCAGCAGCCTTGGGACAGGGGAGGGAGATACGCAGTATTTT. Translation: CASSLGTGEGDTQYF.

For this clonotype: A read error may explain this, as a much larger clone is one base away. The chain employs TRBV4-1 and TRBJ2-3; D possibly corresponds to TRBD2 (6 bases). CDR1 is MGHRA and CDR2 is YSYEKL in the germline V gene. CDR3 length equals 14 residues. DNA for the CDR3: TGCGCCAGCAGCCTTGGACTACCGGGAGATAAGCAGTATTTT. Encoded protein: CASSLGLPGDKQYF.

Only a few counts were recorded for this clonotype. The V gene is TRBV4-2, the J gene TRBJ2-7; D might be TRBD2 (5 bases). Trimming left V 1 base short and J 0 bases short, with 13 bases between. CDR1 and CDR2 (germline): LGHNA, YNFKEQ. This CDR3 comprises 16 residues. The CDR3 DNA reads TGTGCCAGCAGCCAAGGAGCGGTCCAATCCTCCTACGAGCAGTACTTC. Its translation is CASSQGAVQSSYEQYF.

This clonotype is categorized as medium-sized (0.01 to 0.1%). This chain joins TRBV28 and TRBJ2-7; no reliable D call. The CDR3 is 13 amino acids. Trimming stripped 4 bases from V and 4 bases from J, with 11 bases between. CDR1 MDHEN and CDR2 SYDVKM come from the germline V gene. CDR3 region: CASSSLELYEQYF. CDR3 nucleotides: TGTGCCAGCAGTTCACTGGAACTTTACGAGCAGTACTTC.